A single sample is the source of the 20 T cell receptor beta chains below, sequenced in a study of blood T cell repertoires in COVID-19. TCRdb's copy holds only in-frame clones and misses some; the assay was immunoSEQ multiplex PCR. The sample includes roughly 500,000 clones, 85% to 90% of them seen just once. The material sequenced was peripheral blood. These receptors were obtained from a man younger than 35 with COVID-19, enrolled during active disease.

The chain joins TRBV14 to TRBJ1-2; D remains ambiguous. CDR3 length: 15 residues. V was clipped by 4 bases and J by 7 bases, with 19 bases between them. The germline gives CDR1 SGHDN, CDR2 FVKESK. The CDR3: CASSPRGAVLGGYTF. CDR3 nucleotide sequence: TGTGCCAGCAGCCCCCGGGGTGCAGTGCTCGGTGGCTACACCTTC.

The chain employs TRBV25-1 and TRBJ2-2; D unclear. The CDR3 runs 14 residues. V was clipped by 3 bases and J by 5 bases, with 10 bases between them. The V gene's germline CDR1 is MGHDK and CDR2 SYGVNS. CDR3 in amino acids: CASSEPGFTGELFF. CDR3 coding DNA: TGTGCCAGCAGTGAGCCCGGGTTTACCGGGGAGCTGTTTTTT.

V gene TRBV24-1 combines with J gene TRBJ2-7; 8 bases are a match to TRBD1. Germline values: CDR1 KGHDR, CDR2 SFDVKD. V dropped 9 bases and J dropped 1; count of bases not matched to a gene: 13. This CDR3 has 16 residues. The CDR3 loop reads CATSSRTGYRSYEQYF. CDR3 bases: TGTGCCACCTCTTCTCGGACAGGGTACCGATCCTACGAGCAGTACTTC.

The genes are TRBV3-1 (or the pseudogene TRBV3-2) and TRBJ2-7; 11 bases map to TRBD2. J lost 2 bases, V lost 5 bases, and 11 bases had no gene match. CDR3 length: 17 amino acids. Per germline, CDR1 LGHDT and CDR2 YNNKEL (reference sequence). CDR3 region: CASSATSGTSGTYEQYF. The CDR3 nucleotides read TGTGCCAGCAGCGCCACCTCCGGGACTAGCGGAACCTACGAGCAGTACTTC.

The gene calls are TRBV6-1 and TRBJ1-6; D is perhaps TRBD1 (6 bases). Trimming shortened V by 1 base and J by 9 bases, and 10 bases separated the two germline ends. This CDR3 contains 14 residues. CDR1 and CDR2 (germline): MNHNS, SASEGT. CDR3 sequence: CASSEEGQLSPLHF. The CDR3 DNA sequence: TGTGCCAGCAGTGAAGAGGGACAACTTTCACCCCTCCACTTT.

The table lists this clone with a count of one. The gene calls are TRBV5-4 and TRBJ1-4; D is unclear. CDR1 is SGHNT and CDR2 is YYREEE in the germline V gene (reference sequence). Trimming pared 2 bases from V and 8 bases from J, leaving 16 bases between. The CDR3 covers 15 residues. For the CDR3, the DNA is TGTGCCAGCAGCTTCGGTGGGCAAATGGGCGAAAAACTGTTTTTT. This sequence encodes CASSFGGQMGEKLFF. The full variable domain, rest sourced from reference TRBV5-4 and TRBJ1-4, is ETGVTQSPTHLIKTRGQQVTLRCSSQSGHNTVSWYQQALGQGPQFIFQYYREEENGRGNFPPRFSGLQFPNYSSELNVNALELDDSALYLCASSFGGQMGEKLFFGSGTQLSVL.

This chain joins TRBV14 and TRBJ2-1, with 10 bases fitting TRBD2. J lost 4 bases, V lost 3 bases, and 6 bases had no gene match. The CDR3 runs 16 residues. Per germline, CDR1 SGHDN and CDR2 FVKESK. Here the CDR3 reads CASSHIAGGLYNEQFF. CDR3 bases: TGTGCCAGCAGCCACATAGCGGGGGGCCTGTACAATGAGCAGTTCTTC.

The chain is built from TRBV18 and TRBJ1-1; D is perhaps TRBD1 (5 bases). V dropped 3 bases and J dropped 1 base, with 12 bases sitting between them. The CDR3 sequence is 15 residues long. The germline gives CDR1 KGHSH, CDR2 LQKENI. The CDR3 reads CASSPGGGENTEAFF. The CDR3 DNA sequence: TGTGCCAGCTCACCGGGGGGGGGTGAGAACACTGAAGCTTTCTTT.

The CDR3 bases are TGTGCCAGCAGCATACAGACGAACACTGAAGCTTTCTTT. Translated: CASSIQTNTEAFF. This chain joins TRBV7-6 and TRBJ1-1; D is undetermined. Germline V gene lookup returns CDR1 SGHVS and CDR2 FNYEAQ. The ends were cut back, 5 bases at V and 1 base at J, with 8 bases in the middle. CDR3 length equals 13 residues.

The rearrangement links TRBV29-1 to TRBJ1-1, with D unresolved. The CDR3 spans 11 residues. Germline-derived CDR1 and CDR2 are SQVTM and ANQGSEA. Between the trimmed V and J ends, which lost 3 bases and 4 bases, there was a span of 6 bases. In DNA form, the CDR3 reads TGCAGCGTTGAGTTGAGCACTGAAGCTTTCTTT. Amino acid sequence: CSVELSTEAFF.

The chain carries TRBV29-1 and TRBJ2-2; D gene uncertain. Germline V gene sequence: CDR1 SQVTM, CDR2 ANQGSEA. V dropped 6 bases and J dropped 4 bases, with 9 bases sitting between them. CDR3 length: 12 residues. Written as DNA, the CDR3 is TGCAGCGTAGCGTCCGGCACCGGGGAGCTGTTTTTT. Protein: CSVASGTGELFF.

Comment on this clone: Germline is not matched at one junction end, which may reflect a read error. The CDR3 loop is CATSRGGVQETQYF. CDR3 sequence (DNA): TGTGCCACCAGTAGAGGGGGGGTACAAGAGACCCAGTACTTC. The chain employs TRBV15 and TRBJ2-5; maybe TRBD2 (7 bases). Looked up from germline, CDR1 is LNHNV and CDR2 is YYDKDF (reference sequence). CDR3 length: 14 amino acids.

In nucleotides, the CDR3 is TGTGCCAGCAGCCAAGACCGAACAGGGCGGTACGAGCAGTACTTC. Its protein is CASSQDRTGRYEQYF. The chain is built from TRBV14 and TRBJ2-7, with a weak D call TRBD1 (6 bases). Germline values: CDR1 SGHDN, CDR2 FVKESK. V lost 0 bases to trimming and J lost 4 bases, with 13 bases between them. The CDR3 has 15 residues.

The V gene is TRBV5-8, the J gene TRBJ2-3, with TRBD2 as a possible D gene (5 bases). CDR3 length: 15 residues. Trimming removed 4 bases from V and 1 base from J, with 13 bases in between. CDR1 is SGHTS, CDR2 YDEGEE, per germline. CDR3 DNA sequence: TGTGCCAGCAGCAAGGCAGCGGCCCGCACAGATACGCAGTATTTT. Translation: CASSKAAARTDTQYF.

The J gene is TRBJ2-7, the V gene TRBV11-2; the D is unclear. CDR1 and CDR2 from the germline V gene are SGHAT and FQNNGV. The CDR3 loop spans 11 amino acids. V dropped 1 base and J dropped 6 bases, with 4 bases sitting between them. The CDR3 DNA follows: TGTGCCAGCAGCTTAGTCGTCGAGCAGTACTTC. Amino acids: CASSLVVEQYF.

This clone was detected only once. The chain couples TRBV27 to TRBJ1-1; no clear D gene. Germline V gene lookup returns CDR1 MNHEY and CDR2 SMNVEV (reference sequence). Trimming took off 3 bases at V and 3 bases at J, with 11 bases between the two ends. The CDR3 sequence is 14 residues long. The CDR3 sequence is CASSFPGRDTEAFF. The CDR3 DNA reads as TGTGCCAGCAGTTTTCCCGGGCGGGACACTGAAGCTTTCTTT.

This chain joins TRBV10-3 and TRBJ2-7; 11 nucleotides match TRBD1. This CDR3 is built from 16 residues. Per germline, CDR1 ENHRY and CDR2 SYGVKD. After removal of 3 bases from V and 2 bases from J, the junction contained 6 bases not matched to a gene. The CDR3: CAISDPGQGGPYEQYF. DNA of the CDR3: TGTGCCATCAGTGACCCGGGACAGGGGGGACCCTACGAGCAGTACTTC.

Many counts were recorded for this clone. The gene calls are TRBV13 and TRBJ2-7, with 9 positions matching TRBD1. V dropped 5 bases and J dropped 4; count of bases not matched to a gene: 6. Germline V gene data show CDR1 as PRHDT and CDR2 as FYEKMQ (reference sequence). CDR3 length: 14 residues. As DNA, the CDR3 is TGTGCCAGCAGCACCAGACAGGGGGGGTACGAGCAGTACTTC. Translated, it gives CASSTRQGGYEQYF.

This clone occurred once. The rearrangement uses TRBV6-5 and TRBJ1-6; no reliable D call. V was cut by 7 bases and J by 9 bases, with 16 bases left in between. Per the germline V gene, CDR1 is MNHEY and CDR2 is SVGAGI. The CDR3 contains 14 residues. CDR3 nucleotide sequence: TGTGCCAGCAAAAGTCTCGTGTCCGGTTCACCCCTCCACTTT. It encodes CASKSLVSGSPLHF.

The genes are TRBV6-5 and TRBJ1-2; D remains unclear. This CDR3 region has 16 residues. V dropped 0 bases and J dropped 6 bases, with 17 bases sitting between them. Germline assignment: CDR1 MNHEY and CDR2 SVGAGI. CDR3 coding DNA: TGTGCCAGCAGTTACTCCCCCTATCCGGGGTCAAATGGCTACACCTTC. This encodes CASSYSPYPGSNGYTF.